A single sample is the source of the 22 T cell receptor beta chains below, sequenced in a study of blood T cells in healthy people across ages. Primed by a sample-barcoded 5' primer and a J-beta primer mix, a second PCR proceeded for about 7 to 12 cycles. One entry per CDR3 protein results from TCRdb running MiXCR on the 5' RACE reads. The top ten hold over 6.5% of the sample, which has over 1,300,000 distinct CDR3 sequences, approximately 63% seen once. The material sequenced was blood. All receptors derive from a man aged 18-30 years in good health.

This chain links TRBV3-1 with TRBJ1-2, with D perhaps TRBD1 (6 bases). This CDR3 is 12 amino acids long. Germline CDR1 is LGHDT and CDR2 is YNNKEL (reference sequence). The V end lost 3 bases, the J end lost 7 bases, and 9 bases lay between the germline ends. The CDR3 DNA reads TGTGCCAGCAGCCAGGGGGCGCCTGGCTACACCTTC. This gives the protein CASSQGAPGYTF.

This clonotype came up a few times. The chain couples TRBV6-6 to TRBJ2-3; D remains ambiguous. The V and J ends lost 3 bases and 2 bases respectively, with 9 bases between them. The CDR3 extends over 14 amino acids. From germline, CDR1 is MNHNY and CDR2 SVGAGI (reference sequence). This CDR3 reads CASSYNVVTDTQYF. The CDR3 region has the DNA TGTGCCAGCAGTTATAACGTTGTCACAGATACGCAGTATTTT.

This clonotype has a single count. An end of the junction differs from the germline gene, which may be a read error. This chain connects TRBV20-1 to TRBJ2-3; the D call may be TRBD1 or TRBD2 (7 bases each). The CDR3 totals 17 residues. CDR1 and CDR2 from the germline V gene are DFQATT and SNEGSKA (reference sequence). The chain's CDR3 is CSAGEVRRGTDTDTQYF. The DNA for the CDR3 is TGCAGTGCTGGAGAAGTAAGGCGGGGGACAGACACAGATACGCAGTATTTT.

The V gene is TRBV28, the J gene TRBJ2-3; D gene unclear. Germline V gene lookup returns CDR1 MDHEN and CDR2 SYDVKM. Between the trimmed V and J ends, which lost 2 bases and 7 bases, there was a span of 4 bases. This CDR3 comprises 11 residues. DNA for the CDR3: TGTGCCAGCAGTTTAACCAATACGCAGTATTTT. Translation: CASSLTNTQYF.

The chain is built from TRBV12-3 or TRBV12-4 and TRBJ2-7; D unresolved. CDR3 length: 13 residues. Between the trimmed V and J ends, which lost 6 bases and 8 bases, there was a span of 17 bases. CDR3 nucleotides: TGTGCCAGCAGGGACGGTACAGTTGCACAGCAGTACTTC. Translation: CASRDGTVAQQYF.

The V call is TRBV20-1, the J call TRBJ1-1; 10 bases fit TRBD1. There are 15 residues in the CDR3. In germline, CDR1 is DFQATT, CDR2 SNEGSKA (reference sequence). The J segment lost 11 bases and the V segment lost 3 bases, leaving 15 bases of the junction unmatched. Here the CDR3 reads CSASSGTGVTLDAFF. The CDR3 DNA follows: TGCAGTGCTAGCTCCGGGACAGGGGTTACTTTGGATGCTTTCTTT.

This clonotype showed up just a few times. The rearrangement joins TRBV6-2 or TRBV6-3 to TRBJ2-1, with D maybe TRBD2 (6 bases). The CDR3 covers 15 residues. Germline values: CDR1 MNHEY, CDR2 SVGEGT. V was cut by 10 bases and J by 2 bases, with 18 bases left in between. The CDR3 sequence: CAISPGRFPYNEQFF. The CDR3 region has the DNA TGTGCCATCTCGCCGGGGAGGTTCCCCTACAATGAGCAGTTCTTC.

Here the CDR3 DNA reads TGTGCCAGCAGTTACTCCCGGGACAGACCTTCTAGTGAGCAGTTCTTC. This gives the protein CASSYSRDRPSSEQFF. The chain has TRBV6-6 and TRBJ2-1, with 7 bases fitting TRBD1. J lost 9 bases, V lost 0 bases, and 11 bases had no gene match. Germline values: CDR1 MNHNY, CDR2 SVGAGI (reference sequence). The CDR3 contains 16 residues.

This rearrangement joins TRBV28 to TRBJ2-7; no firm D call. Germline assignment: CDR1 MDHEN and CDR2 SYDVKM. This CDR3 is built from 13 residues. Trimming removed 5 bases from V and 3 bases from J, with 11 bases in between. The CDR3, as DNA: TGTGCCAGCAGTGTAGGCAGCGACTACGAGCAGTACTTC. Amino acids: CASSVGSDYEQYF.

The CDR3 reads CASSLGDGYSYEQYF. For the CDR3, the DNA is TGTGCCAGCAGCTTGGGGGACGGCTACTCCTACGAGCAGTACTTC. The chain carries TRBV7-9 and TRBJ2-7; either TRBD1 or TRBD2 may fit D (5 bases each). There are 15 residues in the CDR3. The V end lost 3 bases, the J end lost 0 bases, and 12 bases lay between the germline ends. The germline V gene has CDR1 SEHNR and CDR2 FQNEAQ (reference sequence). Variable domain in full (rest from reference TRBV7-9 and TRBJ2-7): DTGVSQNPRHKITKRGQNVTFRCDPISEHNRLYWYRQTLGQGPEFLTYFQNEAQLEKSRLLSDRFSAERPKGSFSTLEIQRTEQGDSAMYLCASSLGDGYSYEQYFGPGTRLTVT.

This clonotype was observed once. The V call is TRBV7-9, the J call TRBJ1-4; D remains ambiguous. The germline V gene encodes CDR1 SEHNR and CDR2 FQNEAQ (reference sequence). V was trimmed by 3 bases and J by 4 bases, leaving 6 bases between them. The length of the CDR3 is 13 residues. CDR3 bases: TGTGCCAGCAGCTTCCCGGATAATGAAAAACTGTTTTTT. Translating gives CASSFPDNEKLFF. The variable domain in full, completed from reference TRBV7-9 and TRBJ1-4, reads DTGVSQNPRHKITKRGQNVTFRCDPISEHNRLYWYRQTLGQGPEFLTYFQNEAQLEKSRLLSDRFSAERPKGSFSTLEIQRTEQGDSAMYLCASSFPDNEKLFFGSGTQLSVL.

This sequence joins TRBV20-1 and TRBJ1-1; D is unclear. Trimming took 5 bases from V and 4 from J, leaving 20 bases between them. The CDR3 loop spans 15 amino acids. Germline V CDR1 and CDR2: DFQATT, SNEGSKA (reference sequence). This CDR3 is CSAPRGGGSPTEAFF. The CDR3 DNA reads as TGCAGTGCTCCCCGTGGAGGTGGGTCCCCCACTGAAGCTTTCTTT.

The chain's CDR3 is CASSQEGAVGETQYF. CDR3 in DNA: TGTGCCAGCAGCCAAGAAGGGGCGGTAGGGGAGACCCAGTACTTC. The rearrangement links TRBV3-1 to TRBJ2-5, with D maybe TRBD1 (5 bases). Germline V CDR1 and CDR2: LGHDT, YNNKEL (reference sequence). The CDR3 extends over 15 amino acids. With 0 bases removed from V and 5 bases from J, the gap between germline ends came to 13 bases.

V and J are TRBV25-1 and TRBJ1-3; 7 bases line up with TRBD1. CDR3 length: 14 residues. Trimming removed 8 bases from V and 4 bases from J; junction bases left unmatched: 8. Germline values: CDR1 MGHDK, CDR2 SYGVNS. The CDR3 region has the DNA TGTGCCAGCTCGAGCGGGGACAGCGGAAACACCATATATTTT. Its translation is CASSSGDSGNTIYF.

The chain is built from TRBV6-5 and TRBJ2-7; 8 nucleotides agree with TRBD1. The CDR3 contains 15 residues. Germline CDR1 and CDR2: MNHEY and SVGAGI. The junction had 5 bases not matched to a gene; V was cut back by 2 bases and J by 2 bases. CDR3 amino acids: CASSYVGQGPYEQYF. The CDR3 nucleotides are TGTGCCAGCAGTTACGTAGGACAGGGTCCCTACGAGCAGTACTTC.

This clonotype was detected a few times. The chain uses TRBV29-1 and TRBJ2-4; 10 bases align to TRBD1. The last part of the DNA fits TRBJ2-7 better; the J call may be wrong. This CDR3 comprises 13 residues. Germline CDR1 is SQVTM and CDR2 is ANQGSEA. For the CDR3, the DNA is TGCAGCGCCAGAGGGACAGGGGAACGCGAGCAGTACTTC. This translates into CSARGTGEREQYF.

The V gene is TRBV6-9, the J gene TRBJ2-3; 9 bases fit TRBD1. The germline V gene encodes CDR1 MNHGY and CDR2 SVAAGI. The CDR3 is 14 amino acids. Losses at the gene ends were 11 bases for V and 5 bases for J; bases not matched to a gene: 11. The CDR3 DNA is TGTGCCGGCTTCCCACAGGGGGCGCGAGATACGCAGTATTTT. Translation gives CAGFPQGARDTQYF.

This clonotype was observed a handful of times. The rearrangement joins TRBV6-5 to TRBJ2-7; D remains ambiguous. The CDR3 sequence is 12 residues long. Trimming took off 5 bases at V and 2 bases at J, with 7 bases between the two ends. Germline CDR1 is MNHEY and CDR2 is SVGAGI. The CDR3 here is CASSTTPYEQYF. For the CDR3, the DNA is TGTGCCAGCAGTACTACACCCTACGAGCAGTACTTC.

The gene calls are TRBV6-6 and TRBJ2-7; D is possibly TRBD2 (6 bases). Trimming removed 4 bases from V and 1 base from J, with 20 bases in between. Per germline, CDR1 MNHNY and CDR2 SVGAGI (reference sequence). This CDR3 has 17 residues. For the CDR3, the DNA is TGTGCCAGCAGTTCCCGCCCCTTTGCGGGATCATCCTACGAGCAGTACTTC. Its protein product is CASSSRPFAGSSYEQYF.

The chain recombines TRBV7-9 with TRBJ2-5; D tentatively fits TRBD1 or TRBD2 (5 bases each). Germline V gene data show CDR1 as SEHNR and CDR2 as FQNEAQ (reference sequence). CDR3 length: 15 residues. V dropped 5 bases and J dropped 2 bases, with 15 bases sitting between them. CDR3 amino acids: CASSDKGRRQETQYF. The CDR3 DNA reads TGTGCCAGCAGCGACAAGGGACGGAGACAAGAGACCCAGTACTTC.

The gene calls are TRBV9 and TRBJ2-3; 12 bases align to TRBD1. CDR1 is SGDLS, CDR2 YYNGEE, per germline. V was pared by 0 bases and J by 5 bases, with 7 bases of the junction left unmatched. The CDR3 has 17 residues. As DNA, the CDR3 is TGTGCCAGCAGCGTAGGAGCCGGGACAGGGGGCATAGATACGCAGTATTTT. Protein product: CASSVGAGTGGIDTQYF. Supplemented by reference TRBV9 and TRBJ2-3, the full variable domain reads DSGVTQTPKHLITATGQRVTLRCSPRSGDLSVYWYQQSLDQGLQFLIQYYNGEERAKGNILERFSAQQFPDLHSELNLSSLELGDSALYFCASSVGAGTGGIDTQYFGPGTRLTVL.

CDR3: CASSSDMGNQPQHF. Written as DNA, the CDR3 is TGTGCCAGCAGCTCAGACATGGGCAATCAGCCCCAGCATTTT. V and J are TRBV9 and TRBJ1-5; D is unclear. CDR3 length equals 14 residues. Germline V lookup: CDR1 SGDLS, CDR2 YYNGEE. The germline V and J ends were trimmed by 4 bases and 2 bases, with 10 bases remaining between them.